The present entry profiles one T cell receptor (beta chain) with its context. Its antigen is unknown. This CDR3 contains 15 residues. V gave up 0 bases and J gave up 5 bases, with 11 bases separating them. The germline gives CDR1 MGHRA, CDR2 YSYEKL. The sample comes from a study of OX40 agonist ivuxolimab in advanced cancers. Study as a whole: The dose of intravenous ivuxolimab that patients received every 2 weeks ranged from 0.01 to 10 mg/kg. Patients receiving dose escalation had hepatocellular carcinoma, melanoma, renal cell or head and neck cancer.

Study results and limitations: CD4+ and CD8+ blood T cells expanded clonally by week 6 at 0.1 to 3.0 mg/kg. With doses of 0.1-3.0 mg/kg, partial responders showed among the lowest clonal expansion.

Produced via immunoSEQ multiplex PCR; TCRdb's table is partial and in-frame only. The sample yields roughly 56,000 clones, more than 70% seen once. This TCR was sampled from an adult with an advanced solid tumor such as melanoma, head and neck, liver or kidney cancer. The genes are TRBV4-1 and TRBJ2-1, with D possibly being TRBD1 (5 bases). Sequenced material: CD4+ or CD8+ T cells sorted from blood, taken in a trial of the OX40 agonist ivuxolimab. The CDR3 DNA sequence: TGCGCCAGCAGCCAAGATGGCAGGGCGGACAATGAGCAGTTCTTC. Translating gives CASSQDGRADNEQFF.